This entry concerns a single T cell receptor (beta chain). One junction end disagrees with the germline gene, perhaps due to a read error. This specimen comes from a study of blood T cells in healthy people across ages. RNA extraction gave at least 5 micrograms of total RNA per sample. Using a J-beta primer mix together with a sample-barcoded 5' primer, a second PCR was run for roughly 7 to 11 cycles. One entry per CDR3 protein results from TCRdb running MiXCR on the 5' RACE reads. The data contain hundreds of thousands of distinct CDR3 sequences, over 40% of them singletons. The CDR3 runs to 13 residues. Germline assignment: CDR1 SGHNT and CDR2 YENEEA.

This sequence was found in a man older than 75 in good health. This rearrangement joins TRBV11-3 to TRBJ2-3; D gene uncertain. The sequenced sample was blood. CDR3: CANSLSDTDTQYF. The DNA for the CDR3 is TGTGCCAACAGCTTATCCGACACAGATACGCAGTATTTT.